This T cell receptor (beta chain) was documented in a study of T-cell memory formation after mild COVID-19. Study background: Clusters of TCRs were largely donor specific.

Study-wide results and limits: In second-wave clones peaking day 37, SARS-CoV-2 specificity remained unconfirmed. Some clones that responded turned up in pre-infection memory, which suggests that cross-reactive memory joined in. Later expanders leaned CD4+, whereas clones that contracted between day 15 and 85 were balanced CD4/CD8.

Germline CDR1 and CDR2: SGHTA and FQGTGA. Losses at the gene ends were 0 bases for V and 2 bases for J; bases not matched to a gene: 1. CDR3 length: 16 amino acids. This clonotype has a count of ten or more. Its antigen is still unknown. TCRdb re-analysed the 5' RACE reads in MiXCR, keeping a single row per CDR3 protein. The sample consists of 470,000 or so distinct CDR3 sequences, approximately 25% of them appearing once. The material sequenced was PBMCs or a T cell subset sorted from them (not recorded which). The chain has TRBV7-3 and TRBJ2-1; TRBD1 matches 10 bases. The clonotype comes from an adult woman who had mild COVID-19 (a few samples of this study predate the infection). Cell type and time point are not known. The CDR3 loop reads CASSLTGTGAYNEQFF. The CDR3 nucleotides read TGTGCCAGCAGCTTAACAGGGACAGGGGCCTACAATGAGCAGTTCTTC.